The 27 T cell receptor beta chains below all came from one sample that was sequenced in a study of T cell changes during pregnancy in multiple sclerosis. Produced via immunoSEQ multiplex PCR; TCRdb's table is partial and in-frame only. The table shows 70,000 or so clones, with 80% to 95% occurring only once. The sequencing here drew on CD4+ T cells from peripheral blood mononuclear cells, taken after pregnancy. Receptor source: a female donor with multiple sclerosis, enrolled in a pregnancy study.

This clone was observed once. The chain has TRBV2 and TRBJ1-5; 7 bases are shared with TRBD1. Germline-derived CDR1 and CDR2 are SNHLY and FYNNEI. The CDR3 length is 13 residues. V lost 4 bases to trimming and J lost 6 bases; unmatched junction nucleotides: 3. The DNA of the CDR3 is TGTGCCAGCAGTGTGTACAGGGGTCAGCCCCAGCATTTT. Residues: CASSVYRGQPQHF.

The chain joins TRBV6-5 to TRBJ1-1; D unclear. Trimming removed 5 bases at V and 0 bases at J, with 13 bases between. The CDR3 has 15 amino acids. Germline values: CDR1 MNHEY, CDR2 SVGAGI. The CDR3 reads CASSNPGKMNTEAFF. In nucleotides, the CDR3 is TGTGCCAGCAGTAACCCCGGGAAAATGAACACTGAAGCTTTCTTT.

This chain uses TRBV5-4 with TRBJ2-2; TRBD2 aligns across 10 bases. This CDR3 contains 16 residues. Trimming at V came to 3 bases and at J to 1 base, leaving 3 bases not matched to a gene. CDR1 and CDR2 from the germline V gene are SGHNT and YYREEE (reference sequence). The CDR3 loop reads CASSSASGGNTGELFF. CDR3 in DNA: TGTGCCAGCAGCTCGGCTAGCGGGGGGAACACCGGGGAGCTGTTTTTT.

This rearrangement joins TRBV25-1 to TRBJ2-2; 11 nucleotides line up with TRBD2. This CDR3 has 15 residues. Germline assignment: CDR1 MGHDK and CDR2 SYGVNS. The V and J ends lost 6 bases and 5 bases, in that order; junction bases with no gene match: 5. CDR3 nucleotide sequence: TGTGCCAGCAGGGGACTAGCGGACGGGACCGGGGAGCTGTTTTTT. Its protein is CASRGLADGTGELFF.

As to this clone: This sample includes further DNA sequences coding for the same CDR3. V is TRBV28 and J is TRBJ1-2, with TRBD1 as a possible D gene (5 bases). Trimming left V 4 bases short and J 4 bases short, with 7 bases between. Germline CDR1 is MDHEN and CDR2 is SYDVKM. This CDR3 region has 12 residues. CDR3: CASSSGGYGYTF. The CDR3 nucleotides read TGTGCCAGCAGTTCCGGGGGCTATGGCTACACCTTC.

This chain links TRBV15 with TRBJ2-7; D is perhaps TRBD1 (6 bases). The germline V and J ends were trimmed by 0 bases and 2 bases, with 14 bases remaining between them. CDR1 and CDR2 from the germline V gene are LNHNV and YYDKDF (reference sequence). CDR3 length: 16 amino acids. The CDR3 nucleotides read TGTGCCACCAGCAGAGATTCATGGGGGCAACCCTACGAGCAGTACTTC. Translating it yields CATSRDSWGQPYEQYF.

The J gene is TRBJ1-2, the V gene TRBV2, with D possibly TRBD1 on 5 matching bases. The V and J ends lost 5 bases and 4 bases respectively, with 8 bases between them. The CDR3 runs to 12 residues. CDR1 is SNHLY and CDR2 is FYNNEI in the germline V gene. The CDR3 region is CASSLGPYGYTF. Written as DNA, the CDR3 is TGTGCCAGCAGTCTGGGGCCCTATGGCTACACCTTC.

The chain employs TRBV5-5 and TRBJ2-5, with D possibly being TRBD1 (6 bases). V was shortened by 5 bases and J by 5 bases, with 16 bases between the two germline ends. The germline V gene encodes CDR1 SGHKS and CDR2 YYEKEE (reference sequence). This CDR3 is built from 14 residues. The CDR3, as DNA: TGTGCCAGCAGGGCAGGGGCGGAGCGGGAGACCCAGTACTTC. Its translation is CASRAGAERETQYF.

This chain connects TRBV5-4 to TRBJ2-2; no definite D call. Trimming removed 0 bases at V and 2 bases at J, with 5 bases between. The germline V gene has CDR1 SGHNT and CDR2 YYREEE (reference sequence). This CDR3 is 14 amino acids long. The CDR3 sequence: CASSLESNTGELFF. The CDR3 bases are TGTGCCAGCAGCTTGGAATCAAACACCGGGGAGCTGTTTTTT. Combining the CDR3 with reference TRBV5-4 and TRBJ2-2 gives the whole variable domain ETGVTQSPTHLIKTRGQQVTLRCSSQSGHNTVSWYQQALGQGPQFIFQYYREEENGRGNFPPRFSGLQFPNYSSELNVNALELDDSALYLCASSLESNTGELFFGEGSRLTVL.

The rearrangement links TRBV7-3 to TRBJ2-3; D is perhaps TRBD1 (5 bases). CDR1 and CDR2 (germline): SGHTA, FQGTGA. The CDR3 runs 16 residues. Trimming pared 5 bases from V and 0 bases from J, leaving 15 bases between. The CDR3 reads CASSPQGFGSTDTQYF. The CDR3, as DNA: TGTGCCAGCAGCCCCCAGGGTTTTGGTAGCACAGATACGCAGTATTTT.

This chain connects TRBV28 to TRBJ2-7; 11 bases fit TRBD1. This CDR3 is 15 amino acids long. Germline V gives CDR1 MDHEN, CDR2 SYDVKM. The junction had 8 bases not matched to a gene; V was cut back by 6 bases and J by 4 bases. CDR3 region: CASSSGQGARYEQYF. CDR3 bases: TGTGCCAGCAGCTCCGGACAGGGGGCGCGGTACGAGCAGTACTTC.

The CDR3 protein is CASGASGSLASTDTQYF. The CDR3, as DNA: TGCGCCAGCGGAGCTAGCGGTTCTTTGGCTAGCACAGATACGCAGTATTTT. The chain couples TRBV5-1 to TRBJ2-3, with 7 bases identical to TRBD2. Per the germline V gene, CDR1 is SGHRS and CDR2 is YFSETQ. The CDR3 consists of 17 residues. V was clipped by 7 bases and J by 0 bases; unmatched bases: 14.

V and J are TRBV2 and TRBJ2-1; possible D gene TRBD2, 6 bases. Germline CDR1 and CDR2: SNHLY and FYNNEI. V lost 8 bases, J lost 5 bases, and 22 bases lay in between. This CDR3 is built from 16 residues. The CDR3 region has the DNA TGTGCCAGCGGTACCGACCGGGACTTTCCTAACAATGAGCAGTTCTTC. This gives the protein CASGTDRDFPNNEQFF.

The chain combines TRBV19 with TRBJ2-2; 10 nucleotides line up with TRBD2. Losses at the gene ends were 4 bases for V and 7 bases for J; bases not matched to a gene: 9. CDR1 is LNHDA, CDR2 SQIVND, per germline (reference sequence). CDR3 size: 16 residues. CDR3: CASSRSGGGFGGELFF. For the CDR3, the DNA is TGTGCCAGTAGTAGGAGCGGGGGGGGATTTGGCGGGGAGCTGTTTTTT.

This clone was seen once. This chain uses TRBV7-8 with TRBJ1-2; D is uncertain. V was shortened by 5 bases and J by 0 bases, with 7 bases between the two germline ends. CDR3 length: 13 amino acids. Germline CDR1 SGHVS, CDR2 FQNEAQ. DNA of the CDR3: TGTGCCAGCAGCCGGAGCGCTAACTATGGCTACACCTTC. This translates into CASSRSANYGYTF.

This chain joins TRBV5-4 and TRBJ2-7, with 8 bases identical to TRBD2. Losses at the gene ends were 4 bases for V and 6 bases for J; bases not matched to a gene: 15. The CDR3 is made up of 16 amino acids. Germline-derived CDR1 and CDR2 are SGHNT and YYREEE (reference sequence). CDR3: CASSPGGSRGAGEQYF. The CDR3 DNA sequence: TGTGCCAGCAGCCCGGGAGGGTCCCGGGGTGCCGGCGAGCAGTACTTC.

The V gene is TRBV6-1, the J gene TRBJ1-6; the D is unclear. The CDR3 has 14 amino acids. CDR1 and CDR2 from the germline V gene are MNHNS and SASEGT. Deletions cut 1 base from V and 6 bases from J, with 7 bases between. CDR3 DNA: TGTGCCAGCAGTGAAGACGGAGTTAATTCACCCCTCCACTTT. Amino acid sequence: CASSEDGVNSPLHF.

The V and J genes are TRBV27 and TRBJ2-3, with 7 bases matching TRBD1. The CDR3 has 13 amino acids. Germline CDR1 reads MNHEY; CDR2 reads SMNVEV (reference sequence). V trimming: 8 bases; J trimming: 5 bases; junction bases outside the gene matches: 7. CDR3 residues: CASREQGRDTQYF. The DNA of the CDR3 is TGTGCCAGCCGAGAACAGGGGAGAGATACGCAGTATTTT.

The chain has TRBV28 and TRBJ1-5; possibly TRBD1 for D (6 bases). V lost 6 bases and J lost 4, with 13 bases in between. This CDR3 region has 14 residues. Germline V CDR1 and CDR2: MDHEN, SYDVKM. CDR3 residues: CASSHRVRNQPQHF. The CDR3 DNA follows: TGTGCCAGCAGCCACAGGGTTCGTAATCAGCCCCAGCATTTT.

The chain carries TRBV5-3 and TRBJ1-1, with 10 bases fitting TRBD1. TRBV5-3 is labeled an ORF, and its function is uncertain. The trim removed 3 bases at V and 1 base at J, leaving 3 bases unmatched. The CDR3 runs to 15 residues. The CDR3 bases are TGTGCCAGAAGCTCTAGGGACAGGGGGAACACTGAAGCTTTCTTT. Its protein product is CARSSRDRGNTEAFF.

This chain connects TRBV5-5 to TRBJ2-5; D is unclear. CDR1 SGHKS and CDR2 YYEKEE come from the germline V gene (reference sequence). V lost 0 bases to trimming and J lost 5 bases, with 11 bases between them. The CDR3 spans 14 residues. The CDR3 DNA follows: TGTGCCAGCAGCTTGGCCCTAGTAGTCGAGACCCAGTACTTC. It is translated as CASSLALVVETQYF.

The CDR3 here is CASSSISTGRGAKYEQYF. The CDR3 region has the DNA TGCGCCAGCAGCTCAATCTCAACGGGGCGGGGGGCGAAATACGAGCAGTACTTC. The chain is built from TRBV5-1 and TRBJ2-7; 8 nucleotides line up with TRBD2. The CDR3 is 18 amino acids. CDR1 is SGHRS, CDR2 YFSETQ, per germline. The V segment lost 3 bases and the J segment 4 bases; nucleotides outside the gene matches: 18.

This clone occurred once. V usage is TRBV6-1 and J usage is TRBJ1-1; D is perhaps TRBD1 (5 bases). In germline, CDR1 is MNHNS, CDR2 SASEGT. The CDR3 extends over 15 amino acids. Between the trimmed V and J ends, which lost 7 bases and 0 bases, there was a span of 15 bases. This chain's CDR3 is CASTPFDRMNTEAFF. As DNA, the CDR3 is TGTGCCAGCACTCCTTTCGACAGAATGAACACTGAAGCTTTCTTT.

This chain links TRBV28 with TRBJ1-1; a weak D match, TRBD1 (6 bases). The germline V and J ends were trimmed by 4 bases and 1 base, with 13 bases remaining between them. CDR1 and CDR2 (germline): MDHEN, SYDVKM. The CDR3 runs to 15 residues. The CDR3 loop is CASSYQTGPNTEAFF. CDR3 DNA: TGTGCCAGCAGTTACCAGACAGGACCGAACACTGAAGCTTTCTTT. Complete variable domain (other parts from reference TRBV28 and TRBJ1-1): DVKVTQSSRYLVKRTGEKVFLECVQDMDHENMFWYRQDPGLGLRLIYFSYDVKMKEKGDIPEGYSVSREKKERFSLILESASTNQTSMYLCASSYQTGPNTEAFFGQGTRLTVV.

In this sample, this clone turned up once. This chain links TRBV28 with TRBJ2-3; 7 bases are a match to TRBD2. This CDR3 has 16 amino acids. J lost 1 base, V lost 6 bases, and 10 bases had no gene match. CDR1 is MDHEN and CDR2 is SYDVKM in the germline V gene. The CDR3 region is CASRGGGAGGTDTQYF. The CDR3 nucleotides are TGTGCCAGCAGGGGTGGAGGGGCGGGAGGCACAGATACGCAGTATTTT.

V usage is TRBV7-2 and J usage is TRBJ1-2; tentative D call: TRBD1 (6 bases). Germline-derived CDR1 and CDR2 are SGHTA and FQGNSA. The CDR3 runs 19 residues. V lost 0 bases, J lost 3 bases, and 23 bases lay in between. CDR3 loop: CASSLAPLGMTRQDYGYTF. In DNA, the CDR3 is TGTGCCAGCAGCTTAGCACCCCTGGGGATGACAAGACAGGACTATGGCTACACCTTC. The whole variable domain, filled in from reference TRBV7-2 and TRBJ1-2, reads GAGVSQSPSNKVTEKGKDVELRCDPISGHTALYWYRQSLGQGLEFLIYFQGNSAPDKSGLPSDRFSAERTGGSVSTLTIQRTQQEDSAVYLCASSLAPLGMTRQDYGYTFGSGTRLTVV.

This rearrangement joins TRBV7-8 to TRBJ2-5; 8 positions agree with TRBD2. Germline-derived CDR1 and CDR2 are SGHVS and FQNEAQ. The junction had 11 bases not matched to a gene; V was cut back by 0 bases and J by 5 bases. The CDR3 runs to 17 residues. CDR3 DNA sequence: TGTGCCAGCAGCTTAGCGAGGGCGGGAGGTTATCGGGAGACCCAGTACTTC. Protein: CASSLARAGGYRETQYF.